The 2 T cell receptor beta chains presented below share a single source sample, sequenced in a study of shared clonotypes between healthy human individuals. The protocol was immunoSEQ multiplex PCR, while the TCRdb copy is restricted to in-frame clones and leaves out a portion. Of approximately 2.5 million clones in the sample, under 95% are singletons; the top ten hold 0.35% to 0.45%. Sequences were obtained from naive CD4+ T cells from PBMCs. Documented subset: CD45RA+ positively selected. The receptor source for this set is a young man in good health. Some clones in this sample may be carry-over from other donors' samples.

This clone showed up just a few times. The rearrangement links TRBV7-2 to TRBJ1-5; unclear D gene. CDR1 SGHTA and CDR2 FQGNSA come from the germline V gene. V was trimmed by 5 bases and J by 6 bases, leaving 11 bases between them. CDR3 length: 13 amino acids. The CDR3 spells CASSPSSSQPQHF. CDR3 DNA: TGTGCCAGCAGCCCCAGCTCGAGTCAGCCCCAGCATTTT.

V gene TRBV11-3 combines with J gene TRBJ2-1; D not certain. This CDR3 comprises 13 residues. Trimming removed 0 bases at V and 7 bases at J, with 7 bases between. Germline V gene data show CDR1 as SGHNT and CDR2 as YENEEA. CDR3 residues: CASSLDQENEQFF. The CDR3 coding sequence is TGTGCCAGCAGCTTAGATCAGGAAAATGAGCAGTTCTTC. Combining the CDR3 with reference TRBV11-3 and TRBJ2-1 gives the whole variable domain EAGVVQSPRYKIIEKKQPVAFWCNPISGHNTLYWYLQNLGQGPELLIRYENEEAVDDSQLPKDRFSAERLKGVDSTLKIQPAELGDSAVYLCASSLDQENEQFFGPGTRLTVL.